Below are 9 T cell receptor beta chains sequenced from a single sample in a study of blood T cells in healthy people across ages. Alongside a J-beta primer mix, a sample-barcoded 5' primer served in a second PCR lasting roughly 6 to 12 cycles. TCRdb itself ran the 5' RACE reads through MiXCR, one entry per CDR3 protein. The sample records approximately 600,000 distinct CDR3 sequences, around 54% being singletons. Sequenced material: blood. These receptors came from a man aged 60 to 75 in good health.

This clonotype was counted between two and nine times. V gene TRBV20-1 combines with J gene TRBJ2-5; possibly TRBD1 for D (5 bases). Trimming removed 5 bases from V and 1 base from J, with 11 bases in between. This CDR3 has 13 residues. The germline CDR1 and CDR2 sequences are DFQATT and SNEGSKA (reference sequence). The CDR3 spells CSAPTDTQETQYF. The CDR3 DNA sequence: TGCAGTGCTCCGACAGATACCCAAGAGACCCAGTACTTC.

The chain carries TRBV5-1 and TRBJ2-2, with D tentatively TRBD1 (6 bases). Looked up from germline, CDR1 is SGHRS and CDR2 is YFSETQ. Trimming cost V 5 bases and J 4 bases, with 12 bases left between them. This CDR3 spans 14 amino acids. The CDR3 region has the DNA TGCGCCAGCAGGAACCAGGGGCCCACCGGGGAGCTGTTTTTT. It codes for CASRNQGPTGELFF.

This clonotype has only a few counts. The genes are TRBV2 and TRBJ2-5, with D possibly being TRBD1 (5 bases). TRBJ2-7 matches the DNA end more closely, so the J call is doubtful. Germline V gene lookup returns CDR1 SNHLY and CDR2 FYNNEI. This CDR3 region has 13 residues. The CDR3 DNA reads TGTGCCAGCAGTGCCGACAGATCGTACGAGCAGTACTTC. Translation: CASSADRSYEQYF.

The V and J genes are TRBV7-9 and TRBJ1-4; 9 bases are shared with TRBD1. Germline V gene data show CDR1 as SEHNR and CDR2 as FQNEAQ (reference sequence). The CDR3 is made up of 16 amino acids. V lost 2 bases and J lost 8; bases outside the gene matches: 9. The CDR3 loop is CASSLPQGQGGEKLFF. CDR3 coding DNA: TGTGCCAGCAGCTTACCCCAGGGACAGGGAGGCGAAAAACTGTTTTTT.

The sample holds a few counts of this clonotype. CDR3 DNA: TGTGCCAGCAGCTTGGGACCTACCTATAATTCACCCCTCCACTTT. This sequence encodes CASSLGPTYNSPLHF. This chain links TRBV5-6 with TRBJ1-6; D call uncertain. Germline-derived CDR1 and CDR2 are SGHDT and YYEEEE. The CDR3 length is 15 residues. The ends were cut back, 0 bases at V and 2 bases at J, with 6 bases in the middle. Full variable domain (remainder filled in from reference TRBV5-6 and TRBJ1-6): DAGVTQSPTHLIKTRGQQVTLRCSPKSGHDTVSWYQQALGQGPQFIFQYYEEEERQRGNFPDRFSGHQFPNYSSELNVNALLLGDSALYLCASSLGPTYNSPLHFGNGTRLTVT.

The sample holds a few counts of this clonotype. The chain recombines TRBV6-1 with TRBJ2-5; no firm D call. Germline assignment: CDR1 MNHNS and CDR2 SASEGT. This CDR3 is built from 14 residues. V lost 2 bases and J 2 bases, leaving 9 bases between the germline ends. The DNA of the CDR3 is TGTGCCAGCAGTGAATCGAACTATCAAGAGACCCAGTACTTC. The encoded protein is CASSESNYQETQYF.

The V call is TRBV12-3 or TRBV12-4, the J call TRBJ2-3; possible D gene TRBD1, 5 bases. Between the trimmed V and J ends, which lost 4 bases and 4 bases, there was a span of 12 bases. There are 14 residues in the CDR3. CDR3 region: CASSSRVSPDTQYF. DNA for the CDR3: TGTGCCAGCAGTTCCAGGGTCTCCCCAGATACGCAGTATTTT.

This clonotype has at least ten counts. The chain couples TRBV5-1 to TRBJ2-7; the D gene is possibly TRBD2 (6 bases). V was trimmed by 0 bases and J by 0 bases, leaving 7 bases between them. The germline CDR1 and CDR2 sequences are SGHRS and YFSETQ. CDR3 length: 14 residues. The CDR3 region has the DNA TGCGCCAGCAGCTTGGACGGGAGCTCCTACGAGCAGTACTTC. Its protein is CASSLDGSSYEQYF.

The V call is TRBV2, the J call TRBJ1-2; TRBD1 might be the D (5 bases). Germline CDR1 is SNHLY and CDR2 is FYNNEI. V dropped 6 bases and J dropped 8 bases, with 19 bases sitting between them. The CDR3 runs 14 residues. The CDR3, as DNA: TGTGCCAGCAGCGCAGGGTGGCGGGTTGAAGGCTACACCTTC. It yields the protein CASSAGWRVEGYTF.